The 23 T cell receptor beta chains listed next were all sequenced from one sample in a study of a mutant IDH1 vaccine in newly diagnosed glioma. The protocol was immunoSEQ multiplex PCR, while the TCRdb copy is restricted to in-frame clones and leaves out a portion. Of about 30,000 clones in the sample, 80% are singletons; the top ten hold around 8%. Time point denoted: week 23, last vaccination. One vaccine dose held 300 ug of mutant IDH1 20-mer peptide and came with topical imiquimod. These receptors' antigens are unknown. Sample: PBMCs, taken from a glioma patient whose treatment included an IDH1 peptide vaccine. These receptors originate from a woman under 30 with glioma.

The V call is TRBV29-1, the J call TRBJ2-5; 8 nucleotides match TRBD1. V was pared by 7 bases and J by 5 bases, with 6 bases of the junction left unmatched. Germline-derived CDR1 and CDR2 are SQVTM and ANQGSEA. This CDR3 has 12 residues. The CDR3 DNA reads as TGCAGCGGAACAGGGGGTCGGGAGACCCAGTACTTC. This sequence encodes CSGTGGRETQYF.

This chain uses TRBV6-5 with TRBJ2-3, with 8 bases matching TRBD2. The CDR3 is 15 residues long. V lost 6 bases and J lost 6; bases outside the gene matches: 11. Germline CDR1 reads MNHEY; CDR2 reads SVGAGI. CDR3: CASSLVGGAGDTQYF. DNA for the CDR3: TGTGCCAGCAGCTTAGTCGGGGGGGCTGGGGATACGCAGTATTTT.

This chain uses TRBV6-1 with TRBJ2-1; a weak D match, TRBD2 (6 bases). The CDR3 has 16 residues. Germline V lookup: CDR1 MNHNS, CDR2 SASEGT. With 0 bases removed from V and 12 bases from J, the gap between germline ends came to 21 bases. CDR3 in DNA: TGTGCCAGCAGTGAAGCACGGGTCGGCTTCAGGGACTCGCAGTTCTTC. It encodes CASSEARVGFRDSQFF.

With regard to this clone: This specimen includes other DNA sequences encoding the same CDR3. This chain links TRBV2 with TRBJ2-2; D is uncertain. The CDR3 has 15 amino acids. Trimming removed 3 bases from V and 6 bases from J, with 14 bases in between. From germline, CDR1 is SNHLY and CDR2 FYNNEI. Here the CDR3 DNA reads TGTGCCAGCAGTGACGGACGGGTGGCTCCCGGGGAGCTGTTTTTT. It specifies CASSDGRVAPGELFF.

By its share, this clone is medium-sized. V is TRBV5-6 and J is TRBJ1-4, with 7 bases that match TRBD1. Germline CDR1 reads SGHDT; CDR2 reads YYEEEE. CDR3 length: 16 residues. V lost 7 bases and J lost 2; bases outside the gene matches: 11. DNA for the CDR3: TGTGCCAGCGGGCCCAGGGGGGGTTCGACTAATGAAAAACTGTTTTTT. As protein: CASGPRGGSTNEKLFF.

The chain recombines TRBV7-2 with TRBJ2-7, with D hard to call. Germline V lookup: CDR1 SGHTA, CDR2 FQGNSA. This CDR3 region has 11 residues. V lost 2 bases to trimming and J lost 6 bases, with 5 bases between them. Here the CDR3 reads CASSLYVEQYF. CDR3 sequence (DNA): TGTGCCAGCAGCTTATATGTCGAGCAGTACTTC.

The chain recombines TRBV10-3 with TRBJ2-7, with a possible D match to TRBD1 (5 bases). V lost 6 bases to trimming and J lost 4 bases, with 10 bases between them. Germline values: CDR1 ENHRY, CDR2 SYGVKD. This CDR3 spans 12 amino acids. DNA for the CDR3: TGTGCCATCAGCCCGACAGATTACGAGCAGTACTTC. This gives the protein CAISPTDYEQYF.

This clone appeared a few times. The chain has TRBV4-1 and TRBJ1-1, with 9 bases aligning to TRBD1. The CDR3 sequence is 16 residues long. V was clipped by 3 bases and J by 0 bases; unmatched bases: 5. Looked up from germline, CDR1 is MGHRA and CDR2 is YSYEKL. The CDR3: CASSHTTGGVNTEAFF. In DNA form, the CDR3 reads TGCGCCAGCAGCCATACTACAGGGGGCGTGAACACTGAAGCTTTCTTT.

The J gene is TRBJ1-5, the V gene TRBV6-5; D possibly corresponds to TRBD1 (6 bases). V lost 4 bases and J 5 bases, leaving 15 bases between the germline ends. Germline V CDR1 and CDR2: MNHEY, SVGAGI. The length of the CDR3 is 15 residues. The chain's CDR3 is CASSSGSGGHQPQHF. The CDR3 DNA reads TGTGCCAGCAGTTCCGGCTCGGGGGGCCATCAGCCCCAGCATTTT.

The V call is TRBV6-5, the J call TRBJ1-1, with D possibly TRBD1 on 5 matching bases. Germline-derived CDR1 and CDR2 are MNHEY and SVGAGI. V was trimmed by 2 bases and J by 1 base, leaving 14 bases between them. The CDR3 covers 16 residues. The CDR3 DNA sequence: TGTGCCAGCAGTTACCAATTGGGCAGGGAGAACACTGAAGCTTTCTTT. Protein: CASSYQLGRENTEAFF.

Here the CDR3 DNA reads TGCAGTGCTAGGGGGAATGGGGAGCAGTACTTC. Its protein is CSARGNGEQYF. The chain joins TRBV20-1 to TRBJ2-7, with no clear D. CDR1 is DFQATT, CDR2 SNEGSKA, per germline (reference sequence). The length of the CDR3 is 11 residues. The V end lost 3 bases, the J end lost 7 bases, and 10 bases lay between the germline ends.

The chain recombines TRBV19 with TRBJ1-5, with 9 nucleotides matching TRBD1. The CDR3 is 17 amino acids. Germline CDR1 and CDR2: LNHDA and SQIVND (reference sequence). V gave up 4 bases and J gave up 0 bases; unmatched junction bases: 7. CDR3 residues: CASSTAGQGYSNQPQHF. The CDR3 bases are TGTGCCAGTAGTACCGCCGGACAGGGGTATAGCAATCAGCCCCAGCATTTT.

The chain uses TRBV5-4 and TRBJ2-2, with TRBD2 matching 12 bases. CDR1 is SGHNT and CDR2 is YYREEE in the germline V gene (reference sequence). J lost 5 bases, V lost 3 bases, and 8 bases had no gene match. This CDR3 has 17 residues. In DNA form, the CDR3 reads TGTGCCAGCAGCTCCCAACTAGCGGGGGGAAGGACCGGGGAGCTGTTTTTT. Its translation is CASSSQLAGGRTGELFF.

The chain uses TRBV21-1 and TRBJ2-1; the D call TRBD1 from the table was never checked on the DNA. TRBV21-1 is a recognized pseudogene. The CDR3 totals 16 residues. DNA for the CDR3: TGTGCCAGCAGCAATAGCGGACAGGGGAAATACAATGAGCAGTTCTTC. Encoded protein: CASSNSGQGKYNEQFF.

The CDR3 spells CASSSYRVSMNTEAFF. CDR3 bases: TGTGCCAGCAGTTCCTATCGAGTGTCAATGAACACTGAAGCTTTCTTT. This chain joins TRBV27 and TRBJ1-1, with no clear D. CDR3 length: 16 amino acids. The V and J ends lost 4 bases and 0 bases respectively, with 15 bases between them. Germline CDR1 MNHEY, CDR2 SMNVEV (reference sequence).

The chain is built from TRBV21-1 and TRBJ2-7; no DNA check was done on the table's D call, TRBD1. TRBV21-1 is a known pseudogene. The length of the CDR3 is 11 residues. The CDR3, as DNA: TGTGCCAATGGGACAGGGAGCGAGCAGTACTTC. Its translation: CANGTGSEQYF.

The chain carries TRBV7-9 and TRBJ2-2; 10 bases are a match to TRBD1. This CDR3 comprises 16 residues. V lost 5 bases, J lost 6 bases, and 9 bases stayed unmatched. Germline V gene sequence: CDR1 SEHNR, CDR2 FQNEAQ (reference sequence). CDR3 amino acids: CASSGRDRGSSGELFF. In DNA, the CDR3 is TGTGCCAGCAGCGGCCGGGACAGGGGATCATCCGGGGAGCTGTTTTTT.

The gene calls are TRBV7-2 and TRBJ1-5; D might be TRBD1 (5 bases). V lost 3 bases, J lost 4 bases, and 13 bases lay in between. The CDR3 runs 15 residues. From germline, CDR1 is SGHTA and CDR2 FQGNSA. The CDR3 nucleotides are TGTGCCAGCAGCTTCTCTTCAGGGAATAATCAGCCCCAGCATTTT. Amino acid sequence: CASSFSSGNNQPQHF.

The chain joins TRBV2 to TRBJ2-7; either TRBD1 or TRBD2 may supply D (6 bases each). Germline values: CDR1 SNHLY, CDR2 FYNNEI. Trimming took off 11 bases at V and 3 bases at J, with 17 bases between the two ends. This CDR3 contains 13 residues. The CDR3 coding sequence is TGTGCCTGTAAAGAGGGGGGAGTCTACGAGCAGTACTTC. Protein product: CACKEGGVYEQYF.

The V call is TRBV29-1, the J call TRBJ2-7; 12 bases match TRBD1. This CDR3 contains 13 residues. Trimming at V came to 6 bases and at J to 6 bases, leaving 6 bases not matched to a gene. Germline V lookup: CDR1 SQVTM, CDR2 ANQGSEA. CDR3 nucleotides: TGCAGCGTCAGGCGGGACAGGGGGCTCGAGCAGTACTTC. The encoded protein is CSVRRDRGLEQYF.

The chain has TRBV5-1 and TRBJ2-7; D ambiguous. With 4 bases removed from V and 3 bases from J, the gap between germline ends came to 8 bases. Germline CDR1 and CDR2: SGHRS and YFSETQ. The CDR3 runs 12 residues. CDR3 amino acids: CASSPSVYEQYF. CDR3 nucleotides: TGCGCCAGCAGCCCGTCGGTCTACGAGCAGTACTTC. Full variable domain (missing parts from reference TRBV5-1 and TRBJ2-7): KAGVTQTPRYLIKTRGQQVTLSCSPISGHRSVSWYQQTPGQGLQFLFEYFSETQRNKGNFPGRFSGRQFSNSRSEMNVSTLELGDSALYLCASSPSVYEQYFGPGTRLTVT.

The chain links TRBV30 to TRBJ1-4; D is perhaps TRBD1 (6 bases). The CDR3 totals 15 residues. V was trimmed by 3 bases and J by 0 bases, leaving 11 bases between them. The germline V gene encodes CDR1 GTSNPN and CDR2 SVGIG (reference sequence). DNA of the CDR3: TGTGCCTGGAGACAGGGAGAAGCAACTAATGAAAAACTGTTTTTT. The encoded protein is CAWRQGEATNEKLFF. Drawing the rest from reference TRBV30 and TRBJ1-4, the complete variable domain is SQTIHQWPATLVQPVGSPLSLECTVEGTSNPNLYWYRQAAGRGLQLLFYSVGIGQISSEVPQNLSASRPQDRQFILSSKKLLLSDSGFYLCAWRQGEATNEKLFFGSGTQLSVL.

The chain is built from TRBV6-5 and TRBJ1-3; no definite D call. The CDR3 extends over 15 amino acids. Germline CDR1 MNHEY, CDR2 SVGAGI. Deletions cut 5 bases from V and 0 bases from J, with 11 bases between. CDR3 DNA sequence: TGTGCCAGCAGTCCCGTTTCAATCTCTGGAAACACCATATATTTT. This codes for CASSPVSISGNTIYF.